This T cell receptor beta chain was captured in a study of identical twins. As concerns this clonotype: Its antigen is still unknown.

TCRdb passed the 5' RACE reads through MiXCR, listing each CDR3 protein once. The sample has 1.5 million or so distinct CDR3 sequences, around a third seen once. Study-wide points: Not following the same donors, the study drew its conclusions from cross-sectional statistical analysis.

Germline V CDR1 and CDR2: MNHNS, SASEGT. With 1 base removed from V and 3 bases from J, the gap between germline ends came to 10 bases. The CDR3 covers 14 residues. V usage is TRBV6-1 and J usage is TRBJ2-7, with D unresolved. This TCR was sampled from a newborn girl in good health. The sequencing input was cord blood. The CDR3 DNA sequence: TGTGCCAGCAGTGAAGGTCCCTCTTTCTACGAGCAGTACTTC. Its protein product is CASSEGPSFYEQYF.